This is a list of T cell receptor beta chains from one sample in a study of radiotherapy plus CTLA-4 blockade in lung cancer. Produced via immunoSEQ multiplex PCR; TCRdb's table is partial and in-frame only. The sample lists tens of thousands of clones, 76% occurring once. Here the sequenced sample was peripheral blood, taken from a patient treated with radiotherapy plus ipilimumab. These receptors were collected from a human donor with non-small cell lung cancer who had stable disease on radiotherapy plus ipilimumab. CDR3s include the opening cysteine and the closing phenylalanine or tryptophan. The D gene is left open where the match is weak.

15 | TRBJ1-1 | TRBV6-4 | . | CASSAQGLGNTEAFF
13 | TRBJ2-2 | TRBV7-9 | . | CASSLLGTGELFF
13 | TRBJ1-5 | TRBV5-4 | . | CASSSGQNQPQHF
15 | TRBJ1-4 | TRBV6-1 | . | CASSESRGADEKLFF
15 | TRBJ2-1 | TRBV7-9 | TRBD1 | CASSLGRGNFNEQFF
15 | TRBJ2-3 | TRBV30 | . | CAWSVPGSRTDTQYF
14 | TRBJ1-2 | TRBV19 | TRBD1 | CASNRGQGIDGYTF
13 | TRBJ1-4 | TRBV10-1 | TRBD1 | CATTDRVGEKLFF
14 | TRBJ2-7 | TRBV6-5 | TRBD2 | CASSQLAGDYEQYF
15 | TRBJ1-2 | TRBV5-6 | TRBD1 | CASRSGTGRNYGYTF
14 | TRBJ1-2 | TRBV7-9 | TRBD1 | CASSPGQANYGYTF
13 | TRBJ2-1 | TRBV11-2 | . | CASSPFGFREQFF
14 | TRBJ1-4 | TRBV5-1 | . | CASSQQATNEKLFF
17 | TRBJ2-3 | TRBV10-2 | TRBD2 | CASSDPLAGLGTDTQYF
16 | TRBJ1-5 | TRBV19 | TRBD1 | CASSIRRTGGNQPQHF
14 | TRBJ1-4 | TRBV10-3 | TRBD1 | CAVKPGGANEKLFF
15 | TRBJ1-1 | TRBV19 | . | CASSIDGPGNTEAFF